Sequencing of this TCR beta chain was carried out in a study of beta chain features in type 1 diabetes. Study observations and caveats: Sampled from patients, naive, central memory and Treg TCRB repertoires appeared more similar than those sampled from healthy donors. Within each of all four CD4+ subsets, Type 1 diabetes patients had TCRB CDR3s that were moderately but significantly shorter.

Isolated RNA was reverse transcribed in full, so expressed TCRB transcripts were sequenced. For naive, central memory and regulatory T cell samples, reads averaged about 3.5 million. Assay used: immunoSEQ multiplex PCR; TCRdb lists only in-frame clones, some missing. This repertoire shows approximately 160,000 clones, roughly 60% found once; its top ten account for 0.08% to 0.095%. Comments on this clone: Its antigen remains unidentified.

The CDR3 has 15 amino acids. The trim removed 0 bases at V and 6 bases at J, leaving 6 bases unmatched. The germline CDR1 and CDR2 sequences are MGHRA and YSYEKL. Purity above 95% was achieved in all sorted populations. The sample consisted of naive CD4+ T cells from blood. The source of this sequence is a man younger than 45 with type 1 diabetes. The V gene is TRBV4-1, the J gene TRBJ2-7; 9 positions agree with TRBD2. CDR3 sequence reads: CASSQEASGAPEQYF. As DNA, the CDR3 is TGCGCCAGCAGCCAAGAGGCTAGCGGGGCCCCCGAGCAGTACTTC.